This T cell receptor (beta chain) was captured by sequencing in a study of blood T cell repertoires in COVID-19. Background on the study: COVID-19 samples collected from the United States, Italy and Spain covered acute and convalescent phases. PBMCs, B-cell-depleted T cells, or T cells were the source of the cDNA or gDNA that made up the material.

The CDR3 runs 15 residues. V was trimmed by 10 bases and J by 1 base, leaving 19 bases between them. Germline CDR1 and CDR2: SNHLY and FYNNEI. As processed by the authors: Nucleated cell number was recorded as an estimate derived from reference gene primer amplification. Generated by immunoSEQ multiplex PCR, the TCRdb table keeps only in-frame clones and is missing some. V, J and clone size reflect that table, while D and trimming were determined from the DNA. The data hold over 150,000 clones, with about 85% observed a single time. V is TRBV2 and J is TRBJ1-1; tentatively, D is TRBD1 (6 bases). The sample consisted of peripheral blood. The clonotype comes from a man aged 55 to 69 with COVID-19, enrolled during active disease. DNA for the CDR3: TGTGCCAACTCCCGGGACAAACTTACGAACACTGAAGCTTTCTTT. Encoded protein: CANSRDKLTNTEAFF. The full variable domain, in which reference TRBV2 and TRBJ1-1 provide the parts outside the CDR3, is EPEVTQTPSHQVTQMGQEVILRCVPISNHLYFYWYRQILGQKVEFLVSFYNNEISEKSEIFDDQFSVERPDGSNFTLKIRSTKLEDSAMYFCANSRDKLTNTEAFFGQGTRLTVV.